The source of this T cell receptor (beta chain) is a study of blood T cell repertoires in COVID-19. Across the whole study: T cells, B-cell-depleted T cells, or PBMCs provided the cDNA or gDNA that served as material.

This clone was detected a few times. In the source study's methods: Quantification of nucleated cells was approximated via reference gene primer amplification. This table comes from immunoSEQ multiplex PCR, and its TCRdb copy is limited to in-frame clones, with some not included. V and J calls and clone size follow that table, whereas D and trimming were derived from the DNA. The top ten hold roughly 8.6% of the sample, which has 150,000 to 200,000 clones, roughly three quarters seen once. Trimming shortened V by 3 bases and J by 0 bases, and 11 bases separated the two germline ends. Per germline, CDR1 LNHDA and CDR2 SQIVND (reference sequence). The CDR3 has 16 amino acids.

This sequence was found in a woman between 50 and 59 years old with active or convalescent COVID-19. The sequenced sample consisted of peripheral blood. This sequence joins TRBV19 and TRBJ1-4, with TRBD1 as a possible D gene (5 bases). CDR3 in amino acids: CASSMGRETTNEKLFF. The CDR3 DNA is TGTGCCAGTAGTATGGGCAGGGAAACAACTAATGAAAAACTGTTTTTT.